This T cell receptor beta chain was recovered during a study of shared clonotypes between healthy human individuals. Study-wide background: Researchers drew samples from two women and a few men aged 18 to 49. Study results and limitations: The diversity represented, both genetic and in exposure history, was limited by few donors.

A word on this clone: Its antigen remains unknown.

In the authors' workflow: Filtering was not the same, since immunoSEQ gave junction-only sequences without quality scores. Libraries were prepared by immunoSEQ multiplex PCR; TCRdb keeps only in-frame clonotypes and omits some of them. The D gene and trimming were derived from the DNA, and the V and J assignments and clone size from that table. This sample yields fewer than 500,000 clones, of which roughly 85% are seen a single time; around an eighth belongs to the top ten. The ends were cut back, 5 bases at V and 4 bases at J, with 9 bases in the middle. CDR1 is SGHVS and CDR2 is FNYEAQ in the germline V gene. The CDR3 contains 13 residues.

This clonotype was obtained from a middle-aged woman in good health. Some clones in this sample may be carry-over from other donors' samples. This rearrangement joins TRBV7-6 to TRBJ1-5; no clear D gene. Sequencing was carried out using PBMCs. The CDR3, as DNA: TGTGCCAGCAGCAACCAGACGAATCAGCCCCAGCATTTT. Amino acids: CASSNQTNQPQHF.